Listed below are T cell receptor beta chains from one sample, sequenced in a study of CD8+ T cells in alopecia areata. Produced via immunoSEQ multiplex PCR; TCRdb's table is partial and in-frame only. The repertoire consists of fewer than 110,000 clones, with about 60% occurring once and the leading ten covering 8% to 10%. Material: CD4+ T cells sorted from blood. The source is a human donor in good health. Both conserved end residues are part of each CDR3. D genes are given only for firm matches. Clone size is not always given. Where it is, it says once, few, many or a class for expanded clones.

D: TRBD2; V: TRBV28; length: 13; J: TRBJ2-1; size: few; CDR3: CASNSGGHYEQFF; DNA: TGTGCCAGCAACTCGGGGGGGCACTATGAGCAGTTCTTC
D: NA; V: TRBV2; length: 13; J: TRBJ1-2; size: NA; CDR3: CASSNSPNYGYTF; DNA: TGTGCCAGCAGTAACTCACCGAACTATGGCTACACCTTC
D: NA; V: TRBV28; length: 16; J: TRBJ1-6; size: few; CDR3: CASSLIPDSTHSPLHF; DNA: TGTGCCAGCAGTTTGATACCGGATTCGACGCATTCACCCCTCCACTTT
D: TRBD1; V: TRBV13; length: 19; J: TRBJ2-3; size: NA; CDR3: CASSSLMPRDRGATDTQYF; DNA: TGTGCCAGCAGCTCCTTGATGCCCCGGGACAGGGGGGCCACAGATACGCAGTATTTT
D: NA; V: TRBV29-1; length: 13; J: TRBJ1-4; size: NA; CDR3: CSVGDRTNEKLFF; DNA: TGCAGCGTTGGCGACAGAACAAATGAAAAACTGTTTTTT
D: NA; V: TRBV23-1; length: 13; J: TRBJ1-4; size: NA; CDR3: CASRNRNNEKLFF; DNA: TGCGCCAGCAGGAACCGCAATAATGAAAAACTGTTTTTT
D: TRBD1; V: TRBV5-6; length: 14; J: TRBJ1-6; size: NA; CDR3: CASSFDRENSPLHF; DNA: TGTGCCAGCAGCTTCGACAGGGAAAATTCACCCCTCCACTTT
D: NA; V: TRBV4-3; length: 14; J: TRBJ1-2; size: few; CDR3: CASSQGGIGYGYTF; DNA: TGCGCCAGCAGCCAAGGGGGTATCGGCTATGGCTACACCTTC
D: NA; V: TRBV28; length: 15; J: TRBJ1-1; size: NA; CDR3: CASIRGSSGNTEAFF; DNA: TGTGCCAGCATCAGGGGATCCTCAGGGAACACTGAAGCTTTCTTT
D: NA; V: TRBV29-1; length: 13; J: TRBJ1-2; size: NA; CDR3: CSVERPLSYGYTF; DNA: TGCAGCGTTGAAAGGCCCCTCAGCTATGGCTACACCTTC
D: NA; V: TRBV29-1; length: 14; J: TRBJ1-2; size: NA; CDR3: CSVVRQKGIYGYTF; DNA: TGCAGCGTTGTTAGACAGAAAGGGATTTATGGCTACACCTTC
D: NA; V: TRBV5-1; length: 15; J: TRBJ2-5; size: NA; CDR3: CASSLLAETQETQYF; DNA: TGCGCCAGCAGCTTGCTGGCAGAGACCCAAGAGACCCAGTACTTC
D: NA; V: TRBV6-5; length: 13; J: TRBJ2-7; size: NA; CDR3: CASRGRRTYEQYF; DNA: TGTGCCAGCAGGGGCCGACGAACCTACGAGCAGTACTTC
D: TRBD1; V: TRBV30; length: 13; J: TRBJ1-1; size: NA; CDR3: CAWSVQGDTEAFF; DNA: TGTGCCTGGAGTGTACAGGGGGACACTGAAGCTTTCTTT
D: NA; V: TRBV7-3; length: 17; J: TRBJ2-5; size: NA; CDR3: CASSLNPDVGSRETQYF; DNA: TGTGCCAGCAGCTTAAATCCCGACGTAGGCTCCAGAGAGACCCAGTACTTC
D: TRBD1; V: TRBV5-1; length: 14; J: TRBJ2-5; size: NA; CDR3: CASSQTLGGETQYF; DNA: TGCGCCAGCAGCCAAACGCTAGGGGGCGAGACCCAGTACTTC
D: NA; V: TRBV11-2; length: 12; J: TRBJ1-1; size: NA; CDR3: CASSLWNTEAFF; DNA: TGTGCCAGCAGCTTATGGAACACTGAAGCTTTCTTT
D: NA; V: TRBV15; length: 16; J: TRBJ2-6; size: NA; CDR3: CATSVTVFSGANVLTF; DNA: TGTGCCACCAGCGTCACCGTGTTCTCTGGGGCCAACGTCCTGACTTTC
D: TRBD2; V: TRBV5-6; length: 16; J: TRBJ2-1; size: NA; CDR3: CASSLASLAGADEQFF; DNA: TGTGCCAGCAGCTTGGCCTCTCTAGCGGGGGCCGATGAGCAGTTCTTC
D: NA; V: TRBV4-1; length: 17; J: TRBJ2-3; size: NA; CDR3: CASSQARTGISTDTQYF; DNA: TGCGCCAGCAGCCAAGCTCGGACTGGGATCAGCACAGATACGCAGTATTTT
D: NA; V: TRBV29-1; length: 11; J: TRBJ1-2; size: NA; CDR3: CCGGGDYGYTF; DNA: TGCTGCGGGGGGGGCGATTATGGCTACACCTTC
D: TRBD2; V: TRBV6-5; length: 15; J: TRBJ2-5; size: NA; CDR3: CASSYSTSGVHSQYF; DNA: TGTGCCAGCAGTTACTCGACTAGCGGGGTCCATTCTCAGTACTTC
D: TRBD1; V: TRBV5-6; length: 16; J: TRBJ2-6; size: few; CDR3: CASRLTGESGANVLTF; DNA: TGTGCCAGCAGATTGACAGGGGAAAGCGGGGCCAACGTCCTGACTTTC
D: NA; V: TRBV10-3; length: 13; J: TRBJ2-5; size: NA; CDR3: CAISEDSGETQYF; DNA: TGTGCCATCAGTGAGGACTCTGGGGAGACCCAGTACTTC
D: NA; V: TRBV5-1; length: 15; J: TRBJ2-5; size: few; CDR3: CASSLGVVGSETQYF; DNA: TGCGCCAGCAGCTTGGGAGTGGTGGGAAGTGAGACCCAGTACTTC
D: TRBD2; V: TRBV4-3; length: 16; J: TRBJ2-7; size: NA; CDR3: CASSQAPSGATYEQYF; DNA: TGCGCCAGCAGCCAAGCCCCTAGCGGGGCCACCTACGAGCAGTACTTC
D: NA; V: TRBV30; length: 11; J: TRBJ2-5; size: NA; CDR3: CAWSVTETQYF; DNA: TGTGCCTGGAGTGTCACAGAGACCCAGTACTTC
D: NA; V: TRBV29-1; length: 15; J: TRBJ1-4; size: NA; CDR3: CSAQRDAGANEKLFF; DNA: TGCAGCGCCCAGAGAGACGCTGGGGCTAATGAAAAACTGTTTTTT
D: NA; V: TRBV7-9; length: 14; J: TRBJ1-6; size: NA; CDR3: CASSPAGEHSPLHF; DNA: TGTGCCAGCAGCCCGGCAGGGGAGCATTCACCCCTCCACTTT
D: TRBD2; V: TRBV6-1; length: 15; J: TRBJ2-6; size: NA; CDR3: CASFSGGSGANVLTF; DNA: TGTGCCAGCTTTAGCGGGGGGTCTGGGGCCAACGTCCTGACTTTC
D: NA; V: TRBV7-2; length: 15; J: TRBJ2-7; size: NA; CDR3: CASSQSQGLSYEQYF; DNA: TGTGCCAGCAGCCAGAGCCAAGGATTGTCCTACGAGCAGTACTTC
D: TRBD1; V: TRBV18; length: 17; J: TRBJ2-2; size: NA; CDR3: CASSSTRPGQGTGELFF; DNA: TGTGCCAGCTCATCTACCCGACCGGGACAGGGGACCGGGGAGCTGTTTTTT
D: NA; V: TRBV25-1; length: 14; J: TRBJ2-5; size: NA; CDR3: CASSDPGRIGTQYF; DNA: TGTGCCAGCAGTGACCCGGGCCGGATCGGGACCCAGTACTTC
D: NA; V: TRBV5-1; length: 13; J: TRBJ2-5; size: NA; CDR3: CASSLGTSETQYF; DNA: TGCGCCAGCAGCTTGGGGACGTCGGAGACCCAGTACTTC
D: NA; V: TRBV7-8; length: 14; J: TRBJ1-5; size: NA; CDR3: CASSLAAANQPQHF; DNA: TGTGCCAGCAGCTTAGCGGCAGCCAATCAGCCCCAGCATTTT
D: NA; V: TRBV6-5; length: 15; J: TRBJ2-3; size: NA; CDR3: CASSYMGANTDTQYF; DNA: TGTGCCAGCAGTTACATGGGGGCCAACACAGATACGCAGTATTTT
D: NA; V: TRBV15; length: 13; J: TRBJ2-5; size: NA; CDR3: CATSRDSRRTQYF; DNA: TGTGCCACCAGCAGAGATTCCCGAAGGACCCAGTACTTC
D: TRBD2; V: TRBV7-2; length: 15; J: TRBJ2-1; size: NA; CDR3: CASSLGTSRDNEQFF; DNA: TGTGCCAGCAGCTTAGGGACTAGTCGTGACAATGAGCAGTTCTTC
D: TRBD1; V: TRBV29-1; length: 14; J: TRBJ2-5; size: NA; CDR3: CSVERTGIGETQYF; DNA: TGCAGCGTTGAGAGGACAGGGATCGGAGAGACCCAGTACTTC
D: TRBD2; V: TRBV7-2; length: 15; J: TRBJ2-7; size: NA; CDR3: CASSLEAGGKEEQYF; DNA: TGTGCCAGCAGCTTAGAAGCGGGGGGTAAGGAAGAGCAGTACTTC
D: NA; V: TRBV29-1; length: 15; J: TRBJ2-3; size: NA; CDR3: CSVTYRETSTDTQYF; DNA: TGCAGCGTTACATACAGGGAAACTAGCACAGATACGCAGTATTTT
D: TRBD1; V: TRBV7-9; length: 17; J: TRBJ1-4; size: NA; CDR3: CASSRGTGAHTNEKLFF; DNA: TGTGCCAGCAGCCGGGGGACAGGGGCGCACACTAATGAAAAACTGTTTTTT
D: NA; V: TRBV18; length: 13; J: TRBJ2-5; size: NA; CDR3: CASSRDIQETQYF; DNA: TGTGCCAGCTCACGAGACATACAAGAGACCCAGTACTTC
D: TRBD1; V: TRBV25-1; length: 15; J: TRBJ1-2; size: NA; CDR3: CASSESNRGGFGYTF; DNA: TGTGCCAGCAGTGAATCAAACAGGGGAGGGTTTGGCTACACCTTC
D: NA; V: TRBV4-2; length: 13; J: TRBJ2-1; size: few; CDR3: CASSQDPAGEQFF; DNA: TGTGCCAGCAGCCAGGACCCAGCGGGTGAGCAGTTCTTC
D: NA; V: TRBV5-1; length: 15; J: TRBJ2-1; size: NA; CDR3: CASSGRGPSYNEQFF; DNA: TGCGCCAGCAGCGGCAGGGGACCCTCCTACAATGAGCAGTTCTTC
D: NA; V: TRBV6-5; length: 11; J: TRBJ2-2; size: once; CDR3: CASSRTGELFF; DNA: TGTGCCAGCAGTCGAACCGGGGAGCTGTTTTTT
D: NA; V: TRBV2; length: 11; J: TRBJ1-4; size: NA; CDR3: CASSEAEKLFF; DNA: TGTGCCAGCAGTGAAGCCGAAAAACTGTTTTTT
D: NA; V: TRBV27; length: 11; J: TRBJ2-7; size: few; CDR3: CASSDRSGQYF; DNA: TGTGCCAGCAGTGACAGGTCCGGGCAGTACTTC
D: NA; V: TRBV5-1; length: 12; J: TRBJ2-3; size: NA; CDR3: CASSFGLDTQYF; DNA: TGCGCCAGCAGCTTCGGTTTAGATACGCAGTATTTT